This T cell receptor (beta chain) was sequenced in a study of cytomegalovirus exposure and HLA in healthy donors (dated by TCRdb to 2016 to 2017). Background for the entire study: According to an earlier analysis of around 600 of the donors, some 170 million T cells yielded roughly 110 million unique TCR beta sequences and about 300 Gb of sequence data. To predict cytomegalovirus infection status, the study brought together high-throughput TCR immunosequencing, statistical association of individual TCRs with disease status, and machine learning. In a later analysis, previously published TCR beta repertoires from 550 to 700 donors were re-analyzed and high-resolution HLA genotyping was added so that TCR occurrence patterns could be studied. An earlier analysis of 587 of the donors used high-throughput TCR beta sequencing to judge whether each TCR beta V gene segment behaved as functional or pseudogenic. In a later genetic analysis, genome-wide SNP genotypes for about 55% of the roughly 700 donors were used, and that subset was treated as a discovery cohort. The study was designed to test whether signatures of past pathogen exposure could be identified by cataloging public T cell receptors. Because of strong linkage in the cohort, roughly five DR-DQ haplotypes were treated as single units for association and clustering. Rather than drawing on any new phenotypic data, the later analysis identified candidate immune exposures from TCR beta sequences and the way those sequences occurred across donors. The genetic ancestry cluster associated with self-reported Caucasian donors included roughly four fifths of the 300 to 450 genotyped donors. The T cell repertoires of several hundred subjects were profiled by immunosequencing and related to cytomegalovirus serostatus. An early release covering approximately 600 HLA-typed donors comprised approximately 300 gigabases of sequencing data and tens of millions of unique TCR sequences. All discovery cohort repertoires had been generated on a single sequencing platform. In addition to the first cohort of approximately 650 subjects, a separate validation cohort of 100 to 150 different subjects was used. Among around 400 genotyped donors of the cohort, an average of about 220,000 unique TCR beta nucleotide sequences was sequenced per donor, of which about 20% were non-productive. Typing coverage differed by locus: A, B, C, DRB1 and DQB1 were typed in about 620-630 donors, DQA1 in around 500, DPA1 in approximately 610, and DPB1 in 450 to 480. Donor age, sex, ethnicity and CMV serostatus were collected together with the repertoire data. Both class I and class II loci were covered by HLA typing, at four-digit resolution.

Study-level results and caveats: In an earlier analysis of several hundred of the donors, most TCR beta V segments were observed in productive rearrangements about 87% or about 30% of the time, broadly matching IMGT annotations. In both the original and validation cohorts, the classifier was reported to diagnose cytomegalovirus status with high specificity and sensitivity. Some IMGT-functional V segments, including TRBV6-2 and TRBV6-3, could not be distinguished by the 87-base-pair reads and were therefore excluded. Compared with the approximately 700-donor mean, donors in an Asian-associated ancestry cluster had fewer N-insertions in productive TCRs, according to a later genetic analysis. The cohort was sequenced for TCR beta chains only, and without alpha or paired-chain data the features that could be detected were limited. In vitro tests confirmed that a few of the cytomegalovirus-associated TCR beta chains recognize cytomegalovirus antigens. Because some donors lacked HLA typing at each locus, the association tests relied only on the typed subset. According to a later analysis, most CMV-associated TCR beta chains appeared to be HLA-restricted, and the HLA associations seemed to be driven largely by CMV exposure. For the cohort, immune exposure information was limited to CMV serostatus. A total of about 180 TCR beta chains were listed by the study as associated with cytomegalovirus. Because counts were too low, fewer than 20 rarely observed V segments, including chromosome 9 orphons, were excluded from the earlier analysis of 587 of the donors. According to a later analysis, TCR association rates differed among HLA loci, with DRB1 alleles showing the most associated TCRs and HLA-C alleles showing the fewest. Compared with equally common non-associated chains, HLA-associated TCR beta chains in a later analysis were more clonally expanded and had lower generation probabilities. It was suggested by the authors that the approach could potentially be generalized to other disease states and immunological phenotypes. Correlated functional status among segregating V segments might be attributable to linkage disequilibrium, but an unknown experimental factor could not be ruled out. While some public TCRs were present in many individuals, most TCR sequences turned up only very rarely across donors. At a false discovery rate of 0.05, a later analysis linked around 15,000 TCR beta sequences to specific HLA alleles. When HLA alleles, especially DR and DQ, strongly co-occurred, attributing TCR associations to individual alleles was difficult. In a later genetic analysis, a missense DCLRE1C variant was associated with V-gene and J-gene trimming of TCR beta chains, and the association was replicated in an independent cohort. The sequencing pipeline was judged likely to have produced a cluster of highly shared sequence variants as a technical artifact. According to a later analysis, parvovirus B19, influenza, CMV and Epstein-Barr virus appeared linked to several top co-occurrence clusters. Roughly uniform sequencing depth across donors was assumed in presence/absence analyses, although this assumption may not hold. A further reported finding was that TCR beta sequences accurately predicted the HLA-A and HLA-B alleles for most subjects in the first cohort.

The cohort was made up of hundreds of healthy bone marrow donors. Cohort members were all nominally healthy when sampled, although unrecorded immune exposures were likely present. The donor tested CMV seropositive, placing the donor among the 290 or so seropositive members of the cohort. Each donor provided a peripheral blood sample, and peripheral blood mononuclear cells were used for TCR beta sequencing. Genomic DNA extraction from the blood cell samples was performed with the Qiagen DNeasy Blood Extraction Kit. Regarding this clone: It has no known antigen specificity. Germline and junction disagree at one end, which may indicate a read error.

The library relied on the immunoSEQ multiplex PCR assay. For the multiplex PCR, a mixture combining 60 forward primers for TCR Vbeta segments and 13 reverse primers for TCR Jbeta segments was used. The CDR3 region of rearranged TCR beta genes was amplified from genomic DNA with a multiplex PCR assay. The Illumina HiSeq System was used to sequence the amplified TCR beta libraries as 87-base-pair reads. The original methods were these. A later analysis counted about 82 million unique TCR beta chains across the 700 or so repertoires, and some 11 million of these chains were shared by at least two donors. To remove PCR and sequencing errors, raw reads were error-corrected and collapsed into unique sequences using a nearest-neighbor algorithm that merged closely related sequences. CDR3 sequences were aligned to IMGT reference sequences to assign V, D and J gene segments. For a sequence to be retained, a match of at least six nucleotides was required to both a V gene segment and a J gene segment. Rearrangements were classified as productive when the CDR3 lacked stop codons and remained in frame with V and J, and all other rearrangements were classified as non-productive. CDR3 was defined by IMGT convention, running from the second conserved V-encoded cysteine to the conserved J-encoded phenylalanine. The earlier analysis of about 570 of the donors excluded any sequence lacking an unambiguous match to a single V gene segment. In an earlier analysis of almost 600 of the donors, a V segment was called functional when productive rearrangements were above 56.7%, and segregating when the standard deviation between donors exceeded 5%. A statistical classification framework was built for diagnosing cytomegalovirus status from the catalog of TCR beta chain sequences. In a later analysis, TCR nucleotide sequences were compared against IMGT/GENE-DB human TR gene sequences so that V and J genes could be assigned. In a later analysis, CDR3 sequences and most-parsimonious VDJ recombination scenarios were assigned using the TCRdist pipeline. In a later analysis, each TCR beta chain was defined by its CDR3 amino acid sequence together with its V-gene family, and reads without a unique V-gene family were excluded. A later analysis removed 550 to 650 highly shared, low-generation-probability nucleotide sequences to deal with suspected cross-contamination and a sequencing artifact. In a later analysis, a clonal expansion index for each public chain was calculated from normalized within-repertoire ranks of inferred template counts. Generation probabilities in a later analysis came from a VDJ recombination model fitted to out-of-frame rearrangements, and those results were checked against IGoR. Hypergeometric tests were used in a later analysis to score TCR-TCR, TCR-HLA and TCR-CMV co-occurrence, with a repertoire-size bias correction applied to the TCR pairs. A later analysis estimated false discovery rates by permuting HLA or CMV assignments 20 times. In a later analysis, co-occurring TCRs were grouped with DBSCAN, and TCRdist sequence similarity was added when clustering was performed within HLA-allele-positive subsets. For co-occurrence clustering, repertoires with fewer than 30,000 or more than 120,000 public chains were excluded, along with about five repertoires with anomalous nucleotide sharing. TCRdb limited this immuneACCESS table to in-frame rearrangements with V and J called. A share of clones is missing; checked studies link under half to unresolved V genes, and the rest is unexplained. V and J calls and clone size follow that table, whereas D and trimming were derived from the DNA. This sample gives roughly 150,000 clones in total; around 80% of them show up just once. Clones ranked in the top ten supply around 11% of the sample.

Spanning cysteine to phenylalanine, the CDR3 consists of 11 amino acids. CDR3 DNA only is kept here, 33 bases in frame from base 1. CDR1 and CDR2, looked up from the germline V gene (reference sequence), are DFQATT and SNEGSKA. The sequence was obtained from a man younger than 35 in good health and CMV-seropositive. The rearrangement joined TRBV20-1 to TRBJ2-7, with 7 middle bases fitting TRBD2. The material sequenced was PBMCs. The DNA reads as follows: TGCAGTGCTCCCCAGCGGGGTCAACTCGGCTTC. Its coded protein is CSAPQRGQLGF.